Following are 10 T cell receptor beta chains from one sample sequenced in a study of blood T cell repertoires in COVID-19. The table came from immunoSEQ multiplex PCR; TCRdb's copy has only in-frame clones and leaves some out. This sample has 400,000 to 500,000 clones; approximately 88% occur once, and the top ten carry about 2%. Sequencing was done on a sample of PBMCs or T cells enriched from blood (not recorded which). The receptors here all came from a woman aged 40 to 50 who had recovered from COVID-19.

This chain joins TRBV27 and TRBJ1-2; weak D call: TRBD1 (6 bases). The CDR3 runs to 15 residues. Trimming pared 5 bases from V and 5 bases from J, leaving 18 bases between. The germline V gene encodes CDR1 MNHEY and CDR2 SMNVEV (reference sequence). CDR3 region: CASSAWGGARYGYTF. CDR3 DNA: TGTGCCAGCAGTGCCTGGGGGGGGGCACGGTATGGCTACACCTTC.

This clone was recorded once. This sequence joins TRBV29-1 and TRBJ1-2, with D unresolved. Germline V gene sequence: CDR1 SQVTM, CDR2 ANQGSEA. This CDR3 has 10 residues. V dropped 7 bases and J dropped 6 bases, with 9 bases sitting between them. The CDR3 loop reads CSDTLDGYTF. CDR3 coding DNA: TGCAGCGATACCCTAGATGGCTACACCTTC.

V and J are TRBV6-5 and TRBJ1-4; possible D gene TRBD1, 5 bases. Germline V gene data show CDR1 as MNHEY and CDR2 as SVGAGI. V was clipped by 7 bases and J by 4 bases, with 16 bases between them. The CDR3 runs to 15 residues. CDR3 bases: TGTGCCAGCAAGTCGGTCCTAAGGGGTAATGAAAAACTGTTTTTT. Translation gives CASKSVLRGNEKLFF.

This clone has only a few counts. The rearrangement uses TRBV4-2 and TRBJ1-5, with D perhaps TRBD1 (6 bases). Looked up from germline, CDR1 is LGHNA and CDR2 is YNFKEQ. There are 15 residues in the CDR3. V was clipped by 1 base and J by 6 bases, with 13 bases between them. For the CDR3, the DNA is TGTGCCAGCAGCCAAGGGGGGCGAAGCCGTCAGCCCCAGCATTTT. Translation gives CASSQGGRSRQPQHF.

V usage is TRBV5-4 and J usage is TRBJ2-2; possibly TRBD1 for D (6 bases). The CDR3 loop spans 19 amino acids. The germline CDR1 and CDR2 sequences are SGHNT and YYREEE (reference sequence). Deletions cut 5 bases from V and 1 base from J, with 24 bases between. The CDR3, as DNA: TGTGCCAGCAGTCAAAGGCACGGACAGCGCATCCGGAACACCGGGGAGCTGTTTTTT. This translates into CASSQRHGQRIRNTGELFF.

The chain uses TRBV15 and TRBJ1-1, with D possibly being TRBD1 (5 bases). The ends were cut back, 3 bases at V and 7 bases at J, with 15 bases in the middle. Germline V gene data show CDR1 as LNHNV and CDR2 as YYDKDF (reference sequence). This CDR3 region has 14 residues. CDR3 amino acids: CATSSDTHRFEAFF. Here the CDR3 DNA reads TGTGCCACCAGCAGCGACACACACAGGTTTGAAGCTTTCTTT.

The chain uses TRBV30 and TRBJ1-6; TRBD1 matches at 9 bases. V was pared by 1 base and J by 8 bases, with 3 bases of the junction left unmatched. This CDR3 region has 14 residues. Per the germline V gene, CDR1 is GTSNPN and CDR2 is SVGIG (reference sequence). The CDR3 DNA reads TGTGCCTGGAGTGGGGACAGGGCTTATTCACCCCTCCACTTT. Its translation is CAWSGDRAYSPLHF.

The rearrangement joins TRBV19 to TRBJ1-2; D is perhaps TRBD1 (6 bases). The CDR3 has 14 amino acids. V was cut by 5 bases and J by 4 bases, with 14 bases left in between. CDR1 is LNHDA and CDR2 is SQIVND in the germline V gene (reference sequence). The CDR3 reads CASSLRTAPYGYTF. The CDR3 nucleotides read TGTGCCAGTAGTCTAAGGACAGCCCCCTATGGCTACACCTTC.

The chain uses TRBV12-5 and TRBJ1-1; 8 nucleotides agree with TRBD1. Germline V lookup: CDR1 LGHNT, CDR2 FRNRAP. V lost 4 bases to trimming and J lost 5 bases; unmatched junction nucleotides: 6. The CDR3 is 14 residues long. The CDR3 coding sequence is TGTGCTAGTGGTTCAGGGGGCTTCGGGACTGAAGCTTTCTTT. Amino acid sequence: CASGSGGFGTEAFF.

V is TRBV6-5 and J is TRBJ1-4, with 8 positions matching TRBD1. With V trimmed by 2 bases and J by 8 bases, 4 bases remained unmatched. The CDR3 is 14 amino acids. The germline V gene encodes CDR1 MNHEY and CDR2 SVGAGI. CDR3 nucleotide sequence: TGTGCCAGCAGTTACCAGGGGGCGGGCGAAAAACTGTTTTTT. This encodes CASSYQGAGEKLFF.